This TCR beta chain derives from a study of T cell repertoires in ileal Crohn's disease. For the study at large: Biopsies of the neoterminal ileum at postoperative colonoscopy form M6 samples.

The sample's time point: neoterminal ileum biopsy at postoperative endoscopy, about 6 months after surgery. Clones were read by immunoSEQ multiplex PCR, and TCRdb kept only the in-frame ones, dropping some. The sample consists of thousands of clones, 79% of them appearing once. Germline V gives CDR1 SGDLS, CDR2 YYNGEE. Trimming cost V 2 bases and J 0 bases; bases outside gene matches: 8. The CDR3 is 17 residues long. Input material: ileal tissue. This clonotype originated in an adult with Crohn's disease. The rearrangement joins TRBV9 to TRBJ1-1, with 9 bases identical to TRBD1. The CDR3 spells CASSVRPGQGMNTEAFF. CDR3 nucleotides: TGTGCCAGCAGCGTCCGCCCGGGACAGGGCATGAACACTGAAGCTTTCTTT.